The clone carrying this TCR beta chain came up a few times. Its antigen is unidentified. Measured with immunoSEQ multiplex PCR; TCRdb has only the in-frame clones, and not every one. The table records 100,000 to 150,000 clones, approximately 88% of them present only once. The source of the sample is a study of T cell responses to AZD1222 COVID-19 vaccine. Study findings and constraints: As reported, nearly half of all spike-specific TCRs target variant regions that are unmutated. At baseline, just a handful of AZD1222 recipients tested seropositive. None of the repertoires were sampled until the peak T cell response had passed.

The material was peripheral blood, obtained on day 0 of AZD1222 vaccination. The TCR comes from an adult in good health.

Here the CDR3 DNA reads TGTGCCACCTCTCCTCACGGAAACTCTGGAAACACCATATATTTT. It codes for CATSPHGNSGNTIYF. V is TRBV27 and J is TRBJ1-3; D is uncertain. This CDR3 has 15 residues. The germline V gene has CDR1 MNHEY and CDR2 SMNVEV (reference sequence). Trimming removed 10 bases from V and 0 bases from J, with 16 bases in between.